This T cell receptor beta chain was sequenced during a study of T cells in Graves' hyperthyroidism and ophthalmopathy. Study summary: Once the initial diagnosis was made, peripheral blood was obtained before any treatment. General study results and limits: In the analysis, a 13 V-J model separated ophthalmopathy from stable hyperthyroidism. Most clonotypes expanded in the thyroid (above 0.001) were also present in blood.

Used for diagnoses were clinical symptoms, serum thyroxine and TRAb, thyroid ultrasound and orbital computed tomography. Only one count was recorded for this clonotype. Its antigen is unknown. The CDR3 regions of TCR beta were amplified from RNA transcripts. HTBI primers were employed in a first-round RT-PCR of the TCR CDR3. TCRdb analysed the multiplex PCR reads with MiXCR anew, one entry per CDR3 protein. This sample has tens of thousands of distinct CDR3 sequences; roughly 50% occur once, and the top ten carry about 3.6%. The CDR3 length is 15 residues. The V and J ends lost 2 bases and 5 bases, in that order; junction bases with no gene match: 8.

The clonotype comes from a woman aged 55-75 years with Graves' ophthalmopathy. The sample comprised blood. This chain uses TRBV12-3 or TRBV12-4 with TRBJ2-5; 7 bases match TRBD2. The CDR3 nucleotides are TGTGCCAGCAGTTTAAGCGGGGTTGGGGGTGAGACCCAGTACTTC. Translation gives CASSLSGVGGETQYF.